The 23 T cell receptor beta chains given below trace back to one sample, sequenced in a study of blood T cell repertoires in COVID-19. Generated by immunoSEQ multiplex PCR, the TCRdb table keeps only in-frame clones and is missing some. The table lists around 300,000 clones, 90% of them singletons. Sequenced input: PBMCs or T cells enriched from blood (not recorded which). The receptors were gathered from a woman younger than 30 with acute COVID-19.

The J gene is TRBJ2-2, the V gene TRBV3-1 (or the pseudogene TRBV3-2); tentatively, D is TRBD2 (6 bases). V lost 0 bases and J lost 3, with 8 bases in between. Per the germline V gene, CDR1 is LGHDT and CDR2 is YNNKEL (reference sequence). The CDR3 totals 15 residues. In nucleotides, the CDR3 is TGTGCCAGCAGCCAAGATTGGAGGGACACCGGGGAGCTGTTTTTT. It translates to CASSQDWRDTGELFF.

This chain uses TRBV28 with TRBJ2-7; 9 bases are a match to TRBD1. The CDR3 totals 14 residues. Per germline, CDR1 MDHEN and CDR2 SYDVKM. J was trimmed by 2 bases and V by 2 bases; bases with no gene match: 1. CDR3 sequence reads: CASSLRTGAYEQYF. In DNA, the CDR3 is TGTGCCAGCAGTTTAAGGACAGGGGCCTACGAGCAGTACTTC. The whole variable domain, filled in from reference TRBV28 and TRBJ2-7, reads DVKVTQSSRYLVKRTGEKVFLECVQDMDHENMFWYRQDPGLGLRLIYFSYDVKMKEKGDIPEGYSVSREKKERFSLILESASTNQTSMYLCASSLRTGAYEQYFGPGTRLTVT.

The chain is built from TRBV4-1 and TRBJ1-2; TRBD1 matches 10 bases. Germline-derived CDR1 and CDR2 are MGHRA and YSYEKL. The trim removed 0 bases at V and 8 bases at J, leaving 9 bases unmatched. This CDR3 contains 16 residues. The CDR3 DNA follows: TGCGCCAGCAGCCAAGAAACACGGGACAGGGGATCGGGCTACACCTTC. Translation: CASSQETRDRGSGYTF.

This rearrangement joins TRBV5-5 to TRBJ1-2; TRBD1 agrees at 7 bases. Looked up from germline, CDR1 is SGHKS and CDR2 is YYEKEE (reference sequence). The CDR3 has 14 residues. Trimming cost V 4 bases and J 4 bases; bases outside gene matches: 7. The chain's CDR3 is CASSPPTGTYGYTF. The DNA of the CDR3 is TGTGCCAGCAGCCCACCGACAGGGACCTATGGCTACACCTTC.

The V call is TRBV19, the J call TRBJ1-4, with D uncertain. This CDR3 comprises 14 residues. The ends were cut back, 5 bases at V and 4 bases at J, with 11 bases in the middle. Looked up from germline, CDR1 is LNHDA and CDR2 is SQIVND (reference sequence). The CDR3 nucleotides read TGTGCCAGTAGTGAGAGGGTGGGTAATGAAAAACTGTTTTTT. Protein: CASSERVGNEKLFF.

The chain links TRBV20-1 to TRBJ2-5, with 8 positions matching TRBD2. This CDR3 has 12 amino acids. The trim removed 3 bases at V and 3 bases at J, leaving 0 bases unmatched. CDR1 is DFQATT, CDR2 SNEGSKA, per germline (reference sequence). CDR3 sequence (DNA): TGCAGTGCTAGTAGCGGGAAAGAGACCCAGTACTTC. Translation: CSASSGKETQYF.

The rearrangement links TRBV5-4 to TRBJ2-7, with D perhaps TRBD2 (5 bases). V was clipped by 2 bases and J by 7 bases, with 19 bases between them. Germline loops: CDR1 SGHNT, CDR2 YYREEE (reference sequence). The CDR3 has 15 amino acids. The chain's CDR3 is CASSLGGSELSEQYF. CDR3 coding DNA: TGTGCCAGCAGCTTAGGAGGATCTGAACTTTCGGAGCAGTACTTC.

This sequence joins TRBV5-5 and TRBJ2-7; no firm D call. V was pared by 2 bases and J by 0 bases, with 12 bases between. Germline V gene lookup returns CDR1 SGHKS and CDR2 YYEKEE (reference sequence). CDR3 length: 15 amino acids. The CDR3 DNA reads TGTGCCAGCAGCTTCGGTCTAGAGGTCTCCTACGAGCAGTACTTC. This gives the protein CASSFGLEVSYEQYF. Full variable domain (remainder filled in from reference TRBV5-5 and TRBJ2-7): DAGVTQSPTHLIKTRGQQVTLRCSPISGHKSVSWYQQVLGQGPQFIFQYYEKEERGRGNFPDRFSARQFPNYSSELNVNALLLGDSALYLCASSFGLEVSYEQYFGPGTRLTVT.

The rearrangement joins TRBV3-1 (or the pseudogene TRBV3-2) to TRBJ2-1; 7 bases line up with TRBD2. Looked up from germline, CDR1 is LGHDT and CDR2 is YNNKEL (reference sequence). V lost 8 bases to trimming and J lost 2 bases; unmatched junction nucleotides: 12. CDR3 length: 16 residues. The CDR3 DNA is TGTGCCAGCGCCCCCCGGGGGACTACCGCCTACAATGAGCAGTTCTTC. Translating it yields CASAPRGTTAYNEQFF.

This rearrangement joins TRBV3-1 (or the pseudogene TRBV3-2) to TRBJ1-3; 7 bases map to TRBD1. This CDR3 has 20 amino acids. The V gene end was trimmed by 1 base and the J gene end by 5 bases; junction bases not matched to a gene: 20. Per the germline V gene, CDR1 is LGHDT and CDR2 is YNNKEL (reference sequence). CDR3 in DNA: TGTGCCAGCAGCCAAGGGGGAGGTTTGAGGGGCACGACAGGGAGAAACACCATATATTTT. Encoded protein: CASSQGGGLRGTTGRNTIYF.

The V gene is TRBV27, the J gene TRBJ2-5, with D perhaps TRBD2 (5 bases). The V and J ends lost 7 bases and 2 bases respectively, with 14 bases between them. Germline V gene lookup returns CDR1 MNHEY and CDR2 SMNVEV (reference sequence). The CDR3 has 14 residues. CDR3 nucleotides: TGTGCCAGCACCTCGACGGGGTTGCAAGAGACCCAGTACTTC. Translating gives CASTSTGLQETQYF.

The chain has TRBV3-1 (or the pseudogene TRBV3-2) and TRBJ1-4, with D maybe TRBD1 (6 bases). With 0 bases removed from V and 3 bases from J, the gap between germline ends came to 11 bases. CDR3 length: 16 amino acids. From germline, CDR1 is LGHDT and CDR2 YNNKEL (reference sequence). The CDR3 is CASSQDQTGANEKLFF. The CDR3, as DNA: TGTGCCAGCAGCCAAGATCAGACAGGCGCTAATGAAAAACTGTTTTTT.

The V call is TRBV18, the J call TRBJ1-1; D not certain. The CDR3 is made up of 14 amino acids. V was clipped by 3 bases and J by 2 bases, with 10 bases between them. From germline, CDR1 is KGHSH and CDR2 LQKENI. The CDR3: CASSPSTVNTEAFF. CDR3 DNA sequence: TGTGCCAGCTCACCTTCCACGGTTAACACTGAAGCTTTCTTT.

The V gene is TRBV2, the J gene TRBJ1-5; possible D gene TRBD1, 5 bases. V gave up 5 bases and J gave up 0 bases, with 20 bases separating them. In germline, CDR1 is SNHLY, CDR2 FYNNEI. The CDR3 loop spans 18 amino acids. CDR3 region: CASSSKGQGLYSNQPQHF. DNA of the CDR3: TGTGCCAGCAGTTCCAAGGGGCAAGGCCTCTATAGCAATCAGCCCCAGCATTTT.

On this clone: The junction departs from germline at one end; a sequencing error may be responsible. This chain joins TRBV6-5 and TRBJ1-2; 9 bases match TRBD1. This CDR3 region has 13 residues. Germline lookup yields CDR1 MNHEY and CDR2 SVGAGI. The CDR3 loop reads CASSYRDRENWAF. CDR3 bases: TGTGCCAGCAGTTACCGGGACAGGGAGAATTGGGCCTTC.

This chain uses TRBV19 with TRBJ1-2, with 12 bases that match TRBD1. CDR3 length: 18 amino acids. CDR1 LNHDA and CDR2 SQIVND come from the germline V gene (reference sequence). The ends lost 4 bases at V and 2 bases at J; junction bases unmatched: 11. This CDR3 reads CASSTQPGQGAGNYGYTF. In nucleotides, the CDR3 is TGTGCCAGTAGTACGCAACCGGGACAGGGGGCAGGAAACTATGGCTACACCTTC.

The chain has TRBV19 and TRBJ2-7; 12 positions match TRBD1. The ends lost 4 bases at V and 2 bases at J; junction bases unmatched: 9. The CDR3 sequence is 17 residues long. The germline CDR1 and CDR2 sequences are LNHDA and SQIVND (reference sequence). The CDR3 DNA reads TGTGCCAGTAGTACCCCGGGACAGGGGGCCCGAACCTACGAGCAGTACTTC. It is translated as CASSTPGQGARTYEQYF.

The chain has TRBV10-3 and TRBJ2-6; 8 nucleotides line up with TRBD2. Trimming removed 2 bases from V and 0 bases from J; junction bases left unmatched: 12. Germline V gene sequence: CDR1 ENHRY, CDR2 SYGVKD. The CDR3 consists of 20 residues. CDR3 amino acids: CAISEGRGRIISSGANVLTF. Written as DNA, the CDR3 is TGTGCCATCAGTGAGGGTCGCGGGAGGATAATATCCTCTGGGGCCAACGTCCTGACTTTC.

A word on this clone: The DNA is left out, because the CDR3 cannot be placed on it with certainty; the CDR3 is given as TCRdb lists it. The chain joins TRBV6-5 to TRBJ1-3; the table's D call, TRBD1, has no DNA check behind it. The CDR3 is 15 residues long, counting both termini. Germline lookup yields CDR1 MNHEY and CDR2 SVGAGI. The CDR3 loop reads CASILGADSGNTIYF.

This clone has just one count. J is TRBJ1-4 and V is TRBV27; D not resolved. Per germline, CDR1 MNHEY and CDR2 SMNVEV (reference sequence). The CDR3 totals 15 residues. The V and J ends lost 0 bases and 4 bases respectively, with 9 bases between them. Here the CDR3 DNA reads TGTGCCAGCAGTTTATCGGTTAGTGGTAATGAAAAACTGTTTTTT. Translating it yields CASSLSVSGNEKLFF.

This chain links TRBV10-3 with TRBJ2-3, with 7 bases identical to TRBD1. V shed 2 bases and J 0 bases; nucleotides not matched to a gene: 8. The CDR3 is 17 residues long. From germline, CDR1 is ENHRY and CDR2 SYGVKD. As DNA, the CDR3 is TGTGCCATCAGTGAGCCGATAAGGGACAGTAGCACAGATACGCAGTATTTT. Residues: CAISEPIRDSSTDTQYF.

V is TRBV19 and J is TRBJ2-4; 9 nucleotides line up with TRBD2. The CDR3 loop spans 15 amino acids. Germline assignment: CDR1 LNHDA and CDR2 SQIVND (reference sequence). J lost 7 bases, V lost 10 bases, and 14 bases had no gene match. The CDR3 reads CATGPREGVKNIQYF. The CDR3 bases are TGTGCCACCGGTCCGCGGGAGGGCGTTAAGAACATTCAGTACTTC. Combining the CDR3 with reference TRBV19 and TRBJ2-4 gives the whole variable domain DGGITQSPKYLFRKEGQNVTLSCEQNLNHDAMYWYRQDPGQGLRLIYYSQIVNDFQKGDIAEGYSVSREKKESFPLTVTSAQKNPTAFYLCATGPREGVKNIQYFGAGTRLSVL.

This chain uses TRBV9 with TRBJ2-2; D is perhaps TRBD1 (6 bases). Germline V gene lookup returns CDR1 SGDLS and CDR2 YYNGEE. The CDR3 runs to 16 residues. With 4 bases removed from V and 1 base from J, the gap between germline ends came to 14 bases. CDR3 sequence (DNA): TGTGCCAGCAGCCCCCAGGGGCCCCTGAACACCGGGGAGCTGTTTTTT. Its translation: CASSPQGPLNTGELFF.